The next 20 T cell receptor beta chains were all read from a single sample in a study of blood T cell repertoires in COVID-19. Clones were read by immunoSEQ multiplex PCR, and TCRdb kept only the in-frame ones, dropping some. This table holds about 160,000 clones, roughly 86% found once. Sequencing input: peripheral blood. The receptors were sampled from a woman in her sixties who had recovered from COVID-19.

V and J are TRBV28 and TRBJ1-1, with no clear D. The CDR3 covers 15 residues. V was cut by 2 bases and J by 0 bases, with 10 bases left in between. The germline V gene encodes CDR1 MDHEN and CDR2 SYDVKM. The chain's CDR3 is CASSLVRVLNTEAFF. The CDR3 bases are TGTGCCAGCAGTTTAGTACGGGTTTTGAACACTGAAGCTTTCTTT.

This chain uses TRBV5-1 with TRBJ2-7; perhaps TRBD1 as D (6 bases). The germline V gene encodes CDR1 SGHRS and CDR2 YFSETQ. V lost 2 bases, J lost 0 bases, and 12 bases lay in between. This CDR3 has 15 residues. The CDR3 sequence is CASSLRSDSSYEQYF. The CDR3 region has the DNA TGCGCCAGCAGCTTAAGATCGGACAGCTCCTACGAGCAGTACTTC.

The genes are TRBV19 and TRBJ2-7; TRBD1 agrees at 9 bases. V dropped 7 bases and J dropped 5; count of bases not matched to a gene: 18. Germline values: CDR1 LNHDA, CDR2 SQIVND (reference sequence). The CDR3 is made up of 17 amino acids. DNA for the CDR3: TGTGCCAGTACCCCCGTGGGGCAGGGACAGGGTACCAACGAGCAGTACTTC. Its translation is CASTPVGQGQGTNEQYF.

The chain is built from TRBV5-4 and TRBJ1-2, with TRBD1 matching 10 bases. Looked up from germline, CDR1 is SGHNT and CDR2 is YYREEE (reference sequence). The CDR3 is 16 residues long. With 0 bases clipped from V and 6 bases from J, the junction kept 8 bases outside the gene matches. This CDR3 is CASSLGGPGQGHGYTF. The CDR3, as DNA: TGTGCCAGCAGCTTGGGGGGTCCGGGACAGGGGCATGGCTACACCTTC.

The chain combines TRBV5-1 with TRBJ2-2; the D is unclear. Germline loops: CDR1 SGHRS, CDR2 YFSETQ. V lost 2 bases, J lost 8 bases, and 7 bases lay in between. The CDR3 has 12 amino acids. CDR3 in amino acids: CASSFDSGELFF. The CDR3, as DNA: TGCGCCAGCAGCTTTGATAGTGGGGAGCTGTTTTTT.

J is TRBJ1-5 and V is TRBV4-3; 10 positions match TRBD1. The CDR3 extends over 16 amino acids. V lost 4 bases and J lost 2; bases outside the gene matches: 5. Looked up from germline, CDR1 is LGHNA and CDR2 is YSLEER. This CDR3 is CASSPPGQGCNQPQHF. The DNA of the CDR3 is TGCGCCAGCAGCCCCCCGGGACAGGGGTGCAATCAGCCCCAGCATTTT.

V is TRBV2 and J is TRBJ2-3; possibly TRBD1 for D (6 bases). Trimming stripped 5 bases from V and 8 bases from J, with 14 bases between. The CDR3 spans 13 residues. Germline lookup yields CDR1 SNHLY and CDR2 FYNNEI. The CDR3 region is CASSLDRQGTQYF. Here the CDR3 DNA reads TGTGCCAGCAGTCTTGACAGGCAAGGTACGCAGTATTTT.

The chain has TRBV4-3 and TRBJ1-1; 7 bases match TRBD1. Germline trimming cut 4 bases from V and 0 bases from J; bases unmatched to any gene: 5. The germline V gene has CDR1 LGHNA and CDR2 YSLEER. This CDR3 comprises 15 residues. CDR3 amino acids: CASSRGQPMNTEAFF. The CDR3 nucleotides are TGCGCCAGCAGCCGGGGACAGCCCATGAACACTGAAGCTTTCTTT.

The chain uses TRBV28 and TRBJ1-2, with TRBD1 as a possible D gene (5 bases). Trimming pared 4 bases from V and 4 bases from J, leaving 10 bases between. Per germline, CDR1 MDHEN and CDR2 SYDVKM. The CDR3 loop spans 13 amino acids. The CDR3 nucleotides are TGTGCCAGCAGTTCCCAAGACAGCTATGGCTACACCTTC. Amino acid sequence: CASSSQDSYGYTF.

This clone has only a few counts. The chain carries TRBV6-6 and TRBJ2-2, with 7 bases aligning to TRBD2. With V trimmed by 3 bases and J by 1 base, 2 bases remained unmatched. Germline CDR1 and CDR2: MNHNY and SVGAGI (reference sequence). The CDR3 is 15 amino acids. The CDR3 protein is CASSYGGGNTGELFF. CDR3 bases: TGTGCCAGCAGTTATGGCGGGGGGAACACCGGGGAGCTGTTTTTT.

The J gene is TRBJ1-1, the V gene TRBV5-1; D ambiguous. The CDR3 has 14 amino acids. Germline V gene sequence: CDR1 SGHRS, CDR2 YFSETQ. V gave up 1 base and J gave up 1 base, with 8 bases separating them. CDR3 nucleotides: TGCGCCAGCAGCTTGTCCGTCGGGAACACTGAAGCTTTCTTT. It codes for CASSLSVGNTEAFF.

The gene calls are TRBV5-1 and TRBJ1-2; TRBD1 agrees at 9 bases. The CDR3 extends over 15 amino acids. V shed 0 bases, J shed 8 bases, and the junction held 8 bases outside the gene matches. Per germline, CDR1 SGHRS and CDR2 YFSETQ. For the CDR3, the DNA is TGCGCCAGCAGCTTGGATGGGACAGGGTTTCGAGGCTACACCTTC. As protein: CASSLDGTGFRGYTF.

The rearrangement joins TRBV10-3 to TRBJ2-4; maybe TRBD1 (6 bases). V was trimmed by 4 bases and J by 0 bases, leaving 16 bases between them. The CDR3 sequence is 17 residues long. CDR1 and CDR2 from the germline V gene are ENHRY and SYGVKD. The CDR3 spells CAISANSGQSAKNIQYF. CDR3 coding DNA: TGTGCCATCAGTGCCAACTCCGGACAGTCAGCCAAAAACATTCAGTACTTC.

This clone was observed a few times. The V call is TRBV5-6, the J call TRBJ2-2, with D hard to call. The CDR3 is 16 amino acids. The V and J ends lost 3 bases and 1 base respectively, with 13 bases between them. The germline V gene has CDR1 SGHDT and CDR2 YYEEEE. CDR3 nucleotide sequence: TGTGCCAGCAGCTCCACCCTGTGGCAGAACACCGGGGAGCTGTTTTTT. Amino acids: CASSSTLWQNTGELFF. Based on the CDR3 plus reference TRBV5-6 and TRBJ2-2, the full variable domain is DAGVTQSPTHLIKTRGQQVTLRCSPKSGHDTVSWYQQALGQGPQFIFQYYEEEERQRGNFPDRFSGHQFPNYSSELNVNALLLGDSALYLCASSSTLWQNTGELFFGEGSRLTVL.

This rearrangement joins TRBV27 to TRBJ2-2; a weak D match, TRBD1 (6 bases). This CDR3 is 14 amino acids long. Trimming removed 6 bases at V and 7 bases at J, with 15 bases between. Germline CDR1 reads MNHEY; CDR2 reads SMNVEV (reference sequence). CDR3: CASRQGVGSGELFF. For the CDR3, the DNA is TGTGCCAGCAGACAGGGTGTGGGGAGCGGGGAGCTGTTTTTT.

The rearrangement links TRBV5-1 to TRBJ1-1; D gene unclear. The germline gives CDR1 SGHRS, CDR2 YFSETQ. V gave up 0 bases and J gave up 3 bases, with 9 bases separating them. The CDR3 extends over 14 amino acids. CDR3 protein: CASSLDVSYTEAFF. CDR3 bases: TGCGCCAGCAGCTTGGATGTTAGCTACACTGAAGCTTTCTTT.

The rearrangement uses TRBV6-6 and TRBJ2-3; D might be TRBD2 (7 bases). The V and J ends lost 11 bases and 2 bases respectively, with 20 bases between them. The CDR3 contains 15 residues. Germline V gene sequence: CDR1 MNHNY, CDR2 SVGAGI (reference sequence). For the CDR3, the DNA is TGTGCCGTAAACCGAGAGGGGGGGGCCACAGATACGCAGTATTTT. This codes for CAVNREGGATDTQYF.

DNA of the CDR3: TGTGCCAGCTCACCCACGGGAGGTCGGGGTATCACTGAAGCTTTCTTT. It encodes CASSPTGGRGITEAFF. This chain connects TRBV18 to TRBJ1-1; no definite D call. With 3 bases removed from V and 4 bases from J, the gap between germline ends came to 18 bases. The CDR3 has 16 residues. Germline values: CDR1 KGHSH, CDR2 LQKENI. Variable domain in full (rest from reference TRBV18 and TRBJ1-1): NAGVMQNPRHLVRRRGQEARLRCSPMKGHSHVYWYRQLPEEGLKFMVYLQKENIIDESGMPKERFSAEFPKEGPSILRIQQVVRGDSAAYFCASSPTGGRGITEAFFGQGTRLTVV.

CDR3 amino acids: CASSEIRGAKGVPLHF. CDR3 nucleotide sequence: TGTGCCAGCAGTGAAATCCGGGGGGCGAAAGGGGTTCCCCTCCACTTT. The rearrangement joins TRBV6-1 to TRBJ1-6; maybe TRBD1 (6 bases). The CDR3 consists of 16 residues. CDR1 is MNHNS, CDR2 SASEGT, per germline. The V end lost 2 bases, the J end lost 13 bases, and 21 bases lay between the germline ends.

The chain links TRBV4-1 to TRBJ2-3, with D perhaps matching TRBD2 (7 bases). Germline assignment: CDR1 MGHRA and CDR2 YSYEKL. V was trimmed by 2 bases and J by 3 bases, leaving 15 bases between them. The CDR3 is made up of 16 amino acids. The CDR3 nucleotides read TGCGCCAGCAGCCAAAGAATGGGGGGGCAGACAGATACGCAGTATTTT. Translated: CASSQRMGGQTDTQYF.